This T cell receptor (beta chain) derives from a study of neurological immune-mediated disorders. Study-wide findings and caveats: It was the repertoires of 18 of 34 multiple sclerosis patients that phylogenetic grouping placed in one related-CDR3 cluster, which is a possible signature. The most TCR clonal expansion was seen in HTLV-1-associated myelopathy, whereas the least was seen in multiple sclerosis, below the level in healthy controls.

CDR1 is SGHRS and CDR2 is YFSETQ in the germline V gene. V lost 4 bases to trimming and J lost 5 bases, with 10 bases between them. The CDR3 is 12 amino acids. Synthesis of cDNA was carried out by template-switch 5'RACE. The reaction used 10-nucleotide random UMIs. From the 5' RACE reads, TCRdb called clonotypes with MiXCR, one entry per CDR3 protein. The sample consists of just over 50,000 distinct CDR3 sequences, 3% to 3.5% of them appearing once. This clonotype was counted at least ten times. The antigen is unknown. The unsorted libraries had their origin in 2 million PBMCs stored at -80 C. The chain links TRBV5-1 to TRBJ2-7; weak D call: TRBD2 (5 bases). The sequenced sample consisted of PBMCs. This sequence was found in a man aged 40-55 years with multiple sclerosis. The CDR3 bases are TGCGCCAGCAGCCCGGGGTGGGACGAGCAGTACTTC. Encoded protein: CASSPGWDEQYF.